This T cell receptor (beta chain) derives from a study of T cell responses to AZD1222 COVID-19 vaccine. Whole-study context: Pooling was applied to second doses at about 4 or about 12 weeks. General study findings and limits: Researchers report vaccine-associated CD4 TCRs spanning spike, with dominance at 160-218 and 743-854. Reportedly, nearly half the spike-specific TCRs target unmutated variant regions. Donors, mostly white British, included more females; clonal diversity was possibly underestimated.

This clone was seen a handful of times. The antigen remains unidentified. V was pared by 5 bases and J by 7 bases, with 14 bases between. Germline assignment: CDR1 MDHEN and CDR2 SYDVKM. The CDR3 extends over 14 amino acids. Produced via immunoSEQ multiplex PCR; TCRdb's table is partial and in-frame only. The sample carries 150,000 or so clones, 85% to 90% recorded once. This specimen consisted of peripheral blood, obtained on day 0 of AZD1222 vaccination. The chain links TRBV28 to TRBJ2-2; D unresolved. The sequence came from an adult in good health. DNA for the CDR3: TGTGCCAGCAGTCTAAGGGTAGTCCGCGGGGAGCTGTTTTTT. This sequence encodes CASSLRVVRGELFF.